A selection of T cell receptor beta chains follows, all from one sample in a study of shared clonotypes between healthy human individuals. Repertoires were generated with immunoSEQ multiplex PCR, while TCRdb's copy carries only in-frame clones and drops some. The sample has about 590,000 clones; 95% to 96% are singletons. The source material was naive CD8+ T cells sorted from blood. The source is a woman aged 25 to 39 in good health. The CDR3 runs from the conserved cysteine through the conserved F or W. The order of the fields is CDR3 protein, clone size, D gene, J gene, V gene. The D gene is left open where the match is weak. Clone size appears in some rows only: once, few, many, or a class for an expanded clone.

CDR3aa: CASSERPGLAGEETQYF; abundance: .; d_gene: TRBD2; j_gene: TRBJ2-5; v_gene: TRBV7-3
CDR3aa: CASSLVNSAYNEQFF; abundance: .; d_gene: .; j_gene: TRBJ2-1; v_gene: TRBV7-8
CDR3aa: CASSLGHDEQYF; abundance: .; d_gene: .; j_gene: TRBJ2-7; v_gene: TRBV27
CDR3aa: CASSSSGRPPNDEQFF; abundance: .; d_gene: .; j_gene: TRBJ2-1; v_gene: TRBV5-1
CDR3aa: CASSPSGRGRGEQFF; abundance: .; d_gene: TRBD2; j_gene: TRBJ2-1; v_gene: TRBV7-2
CDR3aa: CARPDRAGNTIYF; abundance: .; d_gene: TRBD1; j_gene: TRBJ1-3; v_gene: TRBV11-3
CDR3aa: CASSLTGQPQHF; abundance: .; d_gene: .; j_gene: TRBJ1-5; v_gene: TRBV5-5
CDR3aa: CASNPRRGLDYGYTF; abundance: .; d_gene: .; j_gene: TRBJ1-2; v_gene: TRBV27
CDR3aa: CASSPLPGRVYEQYF; abundance: .; d_gene: .; j_gene: TRBJ2-7; v_gene: TRBV27
CDR3aa: CASSSTSGDNEQFF; abundance: .; d_gene: TRBD2; j_gene: TRBJ2-1; v_gene: TRBV7-7
CDR3aa: CASSFEAGQVSKDTQYF; abundance: .; d_gene: TRBD1; j_gene: TRBJ2-3; v_gene: TRBV28
CDR3aa: CASSPWGREVQETQYF; abundance: .; d_gene: TRBD2; j_gene: TRBJ2-5; v_gene: TRBV9
CDR3aa: CASSIGGDRNEQFF; abundance: once; d_gene: .; j_gene: TRBJ2-1; v_gene: TRBV19
CDR3aa: CASSLGTGSWSLHF; abundance: .; d_gene: .; j_gene: TRBJ1-6; v_gene: TRBV13
CDR3aa: CASSYPRGSEQYF; abundance: .; d_gene: .; j_gene: TRBJ2-7; v_gene: TRBV5-6
CDR3aa: CAWSSSPNSGNTIYF; abundance: .; d_gene: .; j_gene: TRBJ1-3; v_gene: TRBV30
CDR3aa: CASNGFSYEQYF; abundance: .; d_gene: .; j_gene: TRBJ2-7; v_gene: TRBV2
CDR3aa: CASSYSYTREDYEQYF; abundance: .; d_gene: .; j_gene: TRBJ2-7; v_gene: TRBV6-5
CDR3aa: CASSQGYEAFF; abundance: .; d_gene: .; j_gene: TRBJ1-1; v_gene: TRBV14
CDR3aa: CASSLRTGSSYEQYF; abundance: .; d_gene: TRBD1; j_gene: TRBJ2-7; v_gene: TRBV28
CDR3aa: CASSVVTGTLTGELFF; abundance: .; d_gene: .; j_gene: TRBJ2-2; v_gene: TRBV9